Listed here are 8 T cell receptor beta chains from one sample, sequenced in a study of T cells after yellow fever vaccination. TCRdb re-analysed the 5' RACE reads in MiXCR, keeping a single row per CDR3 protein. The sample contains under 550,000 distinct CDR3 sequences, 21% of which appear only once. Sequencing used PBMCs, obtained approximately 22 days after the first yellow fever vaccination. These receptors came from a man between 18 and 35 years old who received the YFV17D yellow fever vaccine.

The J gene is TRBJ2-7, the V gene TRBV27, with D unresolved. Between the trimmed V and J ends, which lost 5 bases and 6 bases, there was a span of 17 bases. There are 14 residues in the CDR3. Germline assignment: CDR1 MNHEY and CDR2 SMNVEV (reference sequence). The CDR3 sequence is CASSANTPTFEQYF. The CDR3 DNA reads TGTGCCAGCAGTGCTAACACACCTACATTCGAGCAGTACTTC.

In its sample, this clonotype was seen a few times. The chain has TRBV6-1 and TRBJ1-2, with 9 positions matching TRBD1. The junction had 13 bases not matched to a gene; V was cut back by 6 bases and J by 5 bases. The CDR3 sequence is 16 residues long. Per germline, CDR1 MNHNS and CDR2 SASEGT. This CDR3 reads CASSLYRDRDGYGYTF. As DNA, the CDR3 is TGTGCCAGCAGCCTTTACCGGGACAGGGATGGTTATGGCTACACCTTC.

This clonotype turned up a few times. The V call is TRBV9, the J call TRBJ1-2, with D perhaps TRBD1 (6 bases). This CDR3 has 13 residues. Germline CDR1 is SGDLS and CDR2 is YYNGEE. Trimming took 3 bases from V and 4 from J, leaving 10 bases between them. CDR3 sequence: CASSAVGGYGYTF. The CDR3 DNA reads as TGTGCCAGCAGCGCAGTAGGGGGCTATGGCTACACCTTC.

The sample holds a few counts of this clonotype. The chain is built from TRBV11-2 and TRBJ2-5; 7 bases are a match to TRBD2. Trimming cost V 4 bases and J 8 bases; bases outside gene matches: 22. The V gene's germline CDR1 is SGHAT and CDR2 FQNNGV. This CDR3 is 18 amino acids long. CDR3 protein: CASSYDTVGTTLAGTQYF. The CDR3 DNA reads TGTGCCAGCAGCTATGACACGGTTGGGACTACCCTTGCTGGCACCCAGTACTTC.

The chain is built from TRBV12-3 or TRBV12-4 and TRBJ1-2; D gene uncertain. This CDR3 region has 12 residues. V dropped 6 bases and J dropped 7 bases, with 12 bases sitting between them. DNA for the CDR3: TGTGCCAGCAGGCCCGACACTTCTGGCTACACCTTC. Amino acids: CASRPDTSGYTF.

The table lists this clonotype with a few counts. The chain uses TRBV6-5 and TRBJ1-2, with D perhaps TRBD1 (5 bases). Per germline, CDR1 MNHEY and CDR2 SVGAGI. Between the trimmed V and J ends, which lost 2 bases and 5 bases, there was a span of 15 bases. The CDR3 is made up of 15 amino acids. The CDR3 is CASSYGQGGGYGYTF. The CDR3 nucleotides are TGTGCCAGCAGTTACGGGCAGGGCGGGGGGTATGGCTACACCTTC.

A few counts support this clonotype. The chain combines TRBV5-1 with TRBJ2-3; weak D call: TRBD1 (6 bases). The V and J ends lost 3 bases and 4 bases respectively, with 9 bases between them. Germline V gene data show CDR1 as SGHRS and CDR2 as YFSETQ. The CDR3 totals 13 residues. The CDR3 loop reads CASSWTASDTQYF. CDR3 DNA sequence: TGCGCCAGCAGCTGGACAGCTTCAGATACGCAGTATTTT.

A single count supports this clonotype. CDR3: CASSASRTGSTDTQYF. The CDR3 DNA reads as TGTGCCAGCTCCGCTTCACGGACAGGGAGCACAGATACGCAGTATTTT. The J gene is TRBJ2-3, the V gene TRBV18, with TRBD1 matching over 8 bases. The V segment lost 6 bases and the J segment 0 bases; nucleotides outside the gene matches: 8. The CDR3 totals 16 residues. Germline CDR1 is KGHSH and CDR2 is LQKENI.